This section outlines one T cell receptor beta chain sequence together with its context. The CDR3 loop spans 14 amino acids. Trimming took 10 bases from V and 4 from J, leaving 17 bases between them. CDR1 and CDR2 (germline): MNHNS, SASEGT. This sample was included in a study of OX40 agonist ivuxolimab in advanced cancers. About the research overall: Each dose-escalation patient presented with hepatocellular carcinoma, melanoma, renal cell or head and neck cancer.

Here immunoSEQ multiplex PCR was the method, and the copy in TCRdb shows in-frame clones only, minus some. The table shows about 60,000 clones, with just over 85% occurring only once. The material was CD4+ or CD8+ T cells sorted from blood, obtained in a trial of the OX40 agonist ivuxolimab. This rearrangement joins TRBV6-1 to TRBJ1-5, with unresolved D. The receptor comes from an adult with an advanced solid tumor such as melanoma, head and neck, liver or kidney cancer. The CDR3 DNA follows: TGTGCCACCTCTGACGAGTTCTATAATCAGCCCCAGCATTTT. It yields the protein CATSDEFYNQPQHF.